One sample yielded the 9 T cell receptor beta chains listed below, sequenced in a study of vaccination and CD4 T cells after COVID-19. The Oncomine TCR Beta short-read assay sequenced DNA from cultured CD4+ T cells. One entry per CDR3 protein, called by TCRdb with MiXCR from the PCR reads. This sample carries 6,000 to 8,500 distinct CDR3 sequences, just under 75% of them seen once, and the ten largest clones take roughly 14%. Noted treatment: approximately nine-day PBMC culture with coronavirus spike peptide pools or control peptides (ViraFEST assay). No antigens are known for them. Sample: CD4+ T cells from blood, cultured in vitro. The receptors stem from a human donor who had recovered from COVID-19.

The genes are TRBV20-1 and TRBJ2-7; either TRBD1 or TRBD2 may fit D (5 bases each). This CDR3 contains 17 residues. The V gene's germline CDR1 is DFQATT and CDR2 SNEGSKA (reference sequence). Trimming removed 0 bases at V and 5 bases at J, with 23 bases between. The CDR3 protein is CSARDASDRDHEDEQYF. In DNA, the CDR3 is TGCAGTGCTAGAGACGCCTCCGACCGGGACCACGAGGACGAGCAGTACTTC.

By its share, this clonotype is medium-sized. The chain recombines TRBV7-9 with TRBJ1-5, with D possibly TRBD1 on 5 matching bases. CDR1 is SEHNR and CDR2 is FQNEAQ in the germline V gene (reference sequence). The CDR3 has 14 amino acids. Deletions cut 4 bases from V and 6 bases from J, with 13 bases between. CDR3 DNA sequence: TGTGCCAGCAGCTGGCAGGGTTCTAGTCAGCCCCAGCATTTT. This gives the protein CASSWQGSSQPQHF.

This chain connects TRBV6-1 to TRBJ1-2; TRBD1 might be the D (6 bases). CDR3 length equals 13 residues. The V and J ends lost 4 bases and 8 bases respectively, with 14 bases between them. Per germline, CDR1 MNHNS and CDR2 SASEGT. CDR3 nucleotide sequence: TGTGCCAGCAGTGTTGGGGGCCCCGCAGGCTACACCTTC. It specifies CASSVGGPAGYTF.

The chain has TRBV24-1 and TRBJ2-1, with TRBD1 identical over 11 bases. This CDR3 comprises 16 residues. V trimming: 2 bases; J trimming: 6 bases; junction bases outside the gene matches: 5. Looked up from germline, CDR1 is KGHDR and CDR2 is SFDVKD. Here the CDR3 DNA reads TGTGCCACCAGTGATTCCGGGACAGGGGGGGGCAATGAGCAGTTCTTC. It translates to CATSDSGTGGGNEQFF.

On this clonotype: The DNA is omitted, as the CDR3 cannot be located on it reliably, and the CDR3 follows TCRdb's listing. The V call is TRBV27, the J call TRBJ2-3; TRBD2, the table's D call, was not compared with the DNA. In germline, CDR1 is MNHEY, CDR2 SMNVEV (reference sequence). The CDR3 has 23 residues if both end residues are counted. The CDR3 here is CASSPGTLLYEQYFGPGTDTQYF.

The chain carries TRBV28 and TRBJ1-2; 7 nucleotides line up with TRBD1. The CDR3 consists of 14 residues. From germline, CDR1 is MDHEN and CDR2 SYDVKM. Unmatched junction bases numbered 6, after V lost 4 bases and J lost 4 bases. The CDR3 bases are TGTGCCAGCAGTTCAGGGGGTTTGGTCTATGGCTACACCTTC. Translation gives CASSSGGLVYGYTF.

The rearrangement links TRBV28 to TRBJ2-3, with 8 bases that match TRBD2. Germline V gene data show CDR1 as MDHEN and CDR2 as SYDVKM. The CDR3 loop spans 15 amino acids. V lost 7 bases to trimming and J lost 1 base; unmatched junction nucleotides: 7. The CDR3 DNA sequence: TGTGCCAGCAACCATCGGGAGGGCCGCACAGATACGCAGTATTTT. Translated, it gives CASNHREGRTDTQYF.

The gene calls are TRBV15 and TRBJ2-7; tentatively, D is TRBD2 (6 bases). The CDR3 is 14 residues long. V was cut by 1 base and J by 6 bases, with 13 bases left in between. Germline V gene sequence: CDR1 LNHNV, CDR2 YYDKDF (reference sequence). The DNA for the CDR3 is TGTGCCACCAGCAGAGCGGGAAGCGGGTCCGAGCAGTACTTC. Translation gives CATSRAGSGSEQYF.

The gene calls are TRBV7-8 and TRBJ1-5; D call uncertain. Trimming shortened V by 6 bases and J by 9 bases, and 15 bases separated the two germline ends. This CDR3 region has 13 residues. The germline CDR1 and CDR2 sequences are SGHVS and FQNEAQ. CDR3 in DNA: TGTGCCAGCAGTCCGGGTAATCGTCGGCCCCAGCATTTT. It is translated as CASSPGNRRPQHF. Variable domain in full (rest from reference TRBV7-8 and TRBJ1-5): GAGVSQSPRYKVAKRGQDVALRCDPISGHVSLFWYQQALGQGPEFLTYFQNEAQLDKSGLPSDRFFAERPEGSVSTLKIQRTQQEDSAVYLCASSPGNRRPQHFGDGTRLSIL.